This TCR beta chain is drawn from a study of blood T cells in healthy people across ages. A J-beta primer mix and a sample-barcoded 5' primer were used in a second PCR of about 7 to 11 cycles. TCRdb called the 5' RACE reads again in MiXCR, with one record for every CDR3 protein. The sample consists of 550,000 to 750,000 distinct CDR3 sequences, roughly 21% of them appearing once. Comment on this clonotype: One end of the junction fails to match germline, which may point to a read error.

Germline CDR1 MDHEN, CDR2 SYDVKM. This CDR3 spans 11 amino acids. The rearrangement links TRBV28 to TRBJ2-2; D is unclear. Sequencing was carried out using blood. The TCR was taken from a man between 65 and 85 years old in good health. CDR3 protein: CASLRAGELFF. The CDR3 DNA follows: TGCGCCAGTTTAAGGGCCGGGGAGCTGTTTTTT.